This T cell receptor (beta chain) stems from a study of response to subunit inactivated influenza vaccine (dated by TCRdb to the late 2010s). For the study in its entirety: Deep quantitative profiling of the T cell receptor repertoire was used in the study to follow responses to a trivalent subunit inactivated influenza vaccine.

CDR1 and CDR2, looked up from the germline V gene (reference sequence), are DFQATT and SNEGSKA. Trimming takes 4 bases off V and 3 bases off J; junction bases not matched to a gene: 15. The CDR3 runs 16 amino acids, cysteine and phenylalanine included. Here the CDR3 DNA is all that survives: 48 bases in frame from base 1. Paper-wide results and their limitations: The authors proposed that each seasonal influenza vaccination may bring in only a limited number of new T cells.

Library preparation was by RT-PCR. For sequencing, an Illumina HiSeq 2500 was employed. TCRdb reran the public reads through fastp at Q25 and MiXCR, keeping productive beta chains. Each record represents a unique CDR3 protein, reported with the most common genes and DNA among its rows. Recorded for this sample are some 500,000 distinct CDR3 sequences; around 25% of them occurred a single time. Approximately 2% of the sample comes from the top ten. To note about this clonotype: The clone's antigen remains unknown. Base qualities are not provided; no much larger clone lies one nucleotide away.

Here the chain combines TRBV20-1 and TRBJ2-7, with TRBD1 identical over 7 junction bases. This clonotype was obtained from a man between 45 and 60 years old who received an inactivated influenza vaccine. Donor details come from another sample of the same person, matched by shared clones. The sample in question was CD4+ T cells sorted from PBMCs, obtained 5 to 6 days after vaccination. CDR3 reads: CSATPTPGQLNYEQYF. The DNA is TGCAGTGCTACCCCGACGCCGGGACAGCTAAACTACGAGCAGTACTTC.